A selection of T cell receptor beta chains follows, all from one sample in a study of CD8 T cells in ankylosing spondylitis. TCRdb independently ran MiXCR on the 5' RACE reads; one entry per CDR3 protein. This table holds under 200,000 distinct CDR3 sequences, around 13% found once. Sequencing was performed on blood, either unsorted or a sorted T cell fraction (not recorded which). All receptors derive from a female donor with ankylosing spondylitis or in good health (not recorded which). CDR3s leave out the opening cysteine and the closing phenylalanine or tryptophan. Rows may omit the clone size; those that give it use once, few, many or a size class.

abundance	j_gene	v_gene	CDR3aa
many	TRBJ2-7	TRBV4-3	ASSDWGTAGGGEQY
NA	TRBJ1-2	TRBV11-2	ASSSTGTGRYGYT
NA	TRBJ2-7	TRBV29-1	SVELQGAFSQQY
many	TRBJ2-5	TRBV6-2/TRBV6-3	ASRPRDGHHQETQY
NA	TRBJ1-1	TRBV20-1	SARVSLGRGAEAF
many	TRBJ2-1	TRBV6-1	ASSWDSSSYNEQF
NA	TRBJ1-6	TRBV7-8	ASSLTGGASYSPLH
many	TRBJ1-1	TRBV29-1	SVVRMNTEAF
few	TRBJ2-2	TRBV5-5	ASSPSGSRIGELF
NA	TRBJ2-1	TRBV10-3	AQGSGDYNEQF
many	TRBJ2-1	TRBV5-1	ASSLATGLADEQF
many	TRBJ2-1	TRBV20-1	SATSGNEQF
many	TRBJ1-1	TRBV12-3/TRBV12-4	ASNHRDGKAF
NA	TRBJ2-2	TRBV27	ASSLAGGPHGGELF
many	TRBJ2-7	TRBV20-1	SARRGTYEQY
many	TRBJ2-5	TRBV29-1	SVQTGETQY
NA	TRBJ2-5	TRBV28	ASRNPGLLETQY
many	TRBJ2-7	TRBV5-1	ASSPSGNPKVSYEQY
many	TRBJ2-4	TRBV5-1	ASSLGGLAKNIQY
many	TRBJ2-7	TRBV20-1	SARVRSTSGYEQY
many	TRBJ2-1	TRBV25-1	ASSEPGLALEQF
few	TRBJ2-2	TRBV5-1	ASSLNPTGGGTGELF
many	TRBJ2-3	TRBV7-2	ASSSGLAGGIDTQY
few	TRBJ2-3	TRBV27	ASSPGAGLAGGTDTQY
few	TRBJ2-6	TRBV11-2	ASSSTGAGANVLT
many	TRBJ2-7	TRBV14	ASSQDSRGKKQY
many	TRBJ1-2	TRBV7-9	ASSFPGGRGYT
many	TRBJ2-7	TRBV6-5	ASSYSTGEGGSYEQY
few	TRBJ2-3	TRBV24-1	ATSDLGTGERDTQY
few	TRBJ2-1	TRBV11-2	ASSTPSRGGEQF
many	TRBJ2-3	TRBV7-8	ASSFRLAGGHDTQY
NA	TRBJ1-3	TRBV7-9	ASRLQGQAGNTIY
many	TRBJ1-2	TRBV24-1	ATSPGQGYGYT
NA	TRBJ2-1	TRBV12-5	ASGLTGNEQF
few	TRBJ2-5	TRBV5-1	ASSLADTSKETQY
NA	TRBJ1-1	TRBV19	ASSIRGSEAF
few	TRBJ2-3	TRBV7-2	ASSPGQQGYTDTQY
NA	TRBJ2-7	TRBV6-2/TRBV6-3	ASRSIDTIMLYEQY
few	TRBJ2-1	TRBV18	ASSPPSLAGPKNEQF
many	TRBJ1-4	TRBV5-5	ASSPGTAEKLF
many	TRBJ1-3	TRBV12-3/TRBV12-4	ASSFSGENTIY
NA	TRBJ1-2	TRBV18	ASSQTGINYGYT
many	TRBJ2-1	TRBV7-2	ASSLNTGHEKQF
many	TRBJ2-4	TRBV5-4	ASSFDTNIQY
few	TRBJ1-5	TRBV19	ASSWDRGRGNQPQH
NA	TRBJ2-2	TRBV4-3	ASSQVRGQGGAGELF
NA	TRBJ1-2	TRBV20-1	SARVMSVGGYT
NA	TRBJ2-5	TRBV5-1	ASSSSTGGQETQY
few	TRBJ2-2	TRBV27	ASTHGALTGELF